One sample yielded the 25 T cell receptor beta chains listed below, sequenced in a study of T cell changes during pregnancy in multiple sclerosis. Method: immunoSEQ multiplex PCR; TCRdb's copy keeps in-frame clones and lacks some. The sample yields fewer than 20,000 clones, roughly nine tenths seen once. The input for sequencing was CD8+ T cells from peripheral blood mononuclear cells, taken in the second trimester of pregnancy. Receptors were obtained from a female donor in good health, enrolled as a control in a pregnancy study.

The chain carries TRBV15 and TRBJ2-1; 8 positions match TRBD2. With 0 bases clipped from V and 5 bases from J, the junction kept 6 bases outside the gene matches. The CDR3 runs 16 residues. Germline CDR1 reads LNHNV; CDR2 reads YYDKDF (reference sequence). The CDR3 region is CATSREEGLVNNEQFF. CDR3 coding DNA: TGTGCCACCAGCAGAGAAGAGGGACTAGTTAACAATGAGCAGTTCTTC. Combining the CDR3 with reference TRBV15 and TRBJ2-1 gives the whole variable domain DAMVIQNPRYQVTQFGKPVTLSCSQTLNHNVMYWYQQKSSQAPKLLFHYYDKDFNNEADTPDNFQSRRPNTSFCFLDIRSPGLGDTAMYLCATSREEGLVNNEQFFGPGTRLTVL.

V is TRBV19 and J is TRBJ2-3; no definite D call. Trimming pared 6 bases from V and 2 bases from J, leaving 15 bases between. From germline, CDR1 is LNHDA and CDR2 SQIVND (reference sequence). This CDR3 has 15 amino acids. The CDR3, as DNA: TGTGCCAGTAGGTTCACCAACTACCTCACAGATACGCAGTATTTT. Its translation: CASRFTNYLTDTQYF.

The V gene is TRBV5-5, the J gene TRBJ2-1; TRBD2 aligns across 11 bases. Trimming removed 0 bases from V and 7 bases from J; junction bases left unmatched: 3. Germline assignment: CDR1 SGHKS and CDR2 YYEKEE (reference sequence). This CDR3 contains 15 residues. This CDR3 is CASSLGLAGPNEQFF. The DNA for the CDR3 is TGTGCCAGCAGCTTGGGACTAGCGGGACCGAATGAGCAGTTCTTC.

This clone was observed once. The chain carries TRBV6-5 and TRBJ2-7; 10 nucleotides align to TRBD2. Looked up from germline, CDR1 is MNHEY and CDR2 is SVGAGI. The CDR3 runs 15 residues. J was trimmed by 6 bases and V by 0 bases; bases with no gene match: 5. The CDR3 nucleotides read TGTGCCAGCAGTTACTCTCTAGCGGGAGACCTCGAGCAGTACTTC. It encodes CASSYSLAGDLEQYF.

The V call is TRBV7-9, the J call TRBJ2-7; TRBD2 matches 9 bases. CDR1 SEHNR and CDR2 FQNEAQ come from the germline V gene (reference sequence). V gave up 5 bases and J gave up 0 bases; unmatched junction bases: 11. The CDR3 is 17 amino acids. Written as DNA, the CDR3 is TGTGCCAGCAGCCCCGCAGGGCTAGCGGGATCCTCCTACGAGCAGTACTTC. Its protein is CASSPAGLAGSSYEQYF.

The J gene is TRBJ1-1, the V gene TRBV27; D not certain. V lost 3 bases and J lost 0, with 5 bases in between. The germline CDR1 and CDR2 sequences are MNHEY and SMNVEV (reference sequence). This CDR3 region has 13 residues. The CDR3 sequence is CASSFIMNTEAFF. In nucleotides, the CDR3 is TGTGCCAGCAGTTTCATCATGAACACTGAAGCTTTCTTT.

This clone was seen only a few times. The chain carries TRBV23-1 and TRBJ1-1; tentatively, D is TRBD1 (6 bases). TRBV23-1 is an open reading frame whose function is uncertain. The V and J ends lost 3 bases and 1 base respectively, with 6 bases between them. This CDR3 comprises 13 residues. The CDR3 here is CASSHRGNTEAFF. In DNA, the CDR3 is TGCGCCAGCAGTCACAGGGGGAACACTGAAGCTTTCTTT.

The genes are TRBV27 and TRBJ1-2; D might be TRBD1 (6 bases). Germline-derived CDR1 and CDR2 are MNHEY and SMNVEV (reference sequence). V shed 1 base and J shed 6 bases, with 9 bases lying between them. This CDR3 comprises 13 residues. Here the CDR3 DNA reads TGTGCCAGCAGTTTATGGGCAGGGGATGGCTACACCTTC. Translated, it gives CASSLWAGDGYTF.

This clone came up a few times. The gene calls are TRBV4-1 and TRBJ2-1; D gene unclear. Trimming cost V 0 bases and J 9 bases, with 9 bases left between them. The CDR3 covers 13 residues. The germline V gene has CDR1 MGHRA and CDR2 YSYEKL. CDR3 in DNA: TGCGCCAGCAGCCAAGATCGAGGCACTGAGCAGTTCTTC. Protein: CASSQDRGTEQFF.

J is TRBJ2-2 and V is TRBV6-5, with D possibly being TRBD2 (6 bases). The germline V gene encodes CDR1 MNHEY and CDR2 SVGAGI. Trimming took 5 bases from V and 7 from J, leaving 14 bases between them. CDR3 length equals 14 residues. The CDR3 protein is CASSPLGGGGELFF. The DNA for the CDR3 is TGTGCCAGCAGTCCCCTGGGGGGAGGCGGGGAGCTGTTTTTT.

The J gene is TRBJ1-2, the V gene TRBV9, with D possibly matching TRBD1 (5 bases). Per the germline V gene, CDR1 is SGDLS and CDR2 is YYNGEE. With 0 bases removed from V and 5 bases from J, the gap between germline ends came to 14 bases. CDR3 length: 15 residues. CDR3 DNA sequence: TGTGCCAGCAGCGTAGACCCCAGGGAAGAATATGGCTACACCTTC. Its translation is CASSVDPREEYGYTF.

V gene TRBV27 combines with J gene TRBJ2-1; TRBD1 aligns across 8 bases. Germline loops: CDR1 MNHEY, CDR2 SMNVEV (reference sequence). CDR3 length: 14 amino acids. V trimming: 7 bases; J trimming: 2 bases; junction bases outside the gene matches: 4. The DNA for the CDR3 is TGTGCCAGCACCTACAGGGGGGCCTACAATGAGCAGTTCTTC. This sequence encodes CASTYRGAYNEQFF.

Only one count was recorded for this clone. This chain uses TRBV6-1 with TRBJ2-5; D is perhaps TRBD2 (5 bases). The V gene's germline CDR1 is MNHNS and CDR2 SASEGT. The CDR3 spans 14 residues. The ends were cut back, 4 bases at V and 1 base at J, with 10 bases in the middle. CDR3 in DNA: TGTGCCAGCAGTGTCGGGAAACTCCAAGAGACCCAGTACTTC. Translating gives CASSVGKLQETQYF.

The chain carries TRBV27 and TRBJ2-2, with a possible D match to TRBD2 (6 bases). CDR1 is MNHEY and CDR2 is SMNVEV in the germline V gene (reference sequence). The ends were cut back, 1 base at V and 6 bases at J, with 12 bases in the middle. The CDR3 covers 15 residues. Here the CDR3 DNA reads TGTGCCAGCAGTTTATGGGACGGAGGGGCCGGGGAGCTGTTTTTT. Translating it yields CASSLWDGGAGELFF.

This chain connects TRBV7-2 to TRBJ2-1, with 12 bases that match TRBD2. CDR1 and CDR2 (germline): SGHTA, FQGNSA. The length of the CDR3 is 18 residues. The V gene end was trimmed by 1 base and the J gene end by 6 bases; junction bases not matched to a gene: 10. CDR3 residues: CASSLVLLAGGLGNEQFF. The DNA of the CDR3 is TGTGCCAGCAGCTTAGTTCTCCTAGCGGGGGGGCTAGGCAATGAGCAGTTCTTC.

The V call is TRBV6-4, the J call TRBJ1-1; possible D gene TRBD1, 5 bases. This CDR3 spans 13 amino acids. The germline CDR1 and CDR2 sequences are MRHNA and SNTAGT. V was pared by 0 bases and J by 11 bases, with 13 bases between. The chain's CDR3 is CASSDSGEGQAFF. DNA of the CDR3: TGTGCCAGCAGTGACTCGGGGGAGGGGCAGGCTTTCTTT.

CDR3 residues: CASSPGTDNEKLFF. CDR3 sequence (DNA): TGTGCCAGCAGTCCCGGGACAGACAATGAAAAACTGTTTTTT. The rearrangement uses TRBV6-5 and TRBJ1-4; TRBD1 matches 7 bases. CDR3 length equals 14 residues. Trimming took 5 bases from V and 5 from J; bases not matched to a gene: 5. Germline CDR1 and CDR2: MNHEY and SVGAGI.

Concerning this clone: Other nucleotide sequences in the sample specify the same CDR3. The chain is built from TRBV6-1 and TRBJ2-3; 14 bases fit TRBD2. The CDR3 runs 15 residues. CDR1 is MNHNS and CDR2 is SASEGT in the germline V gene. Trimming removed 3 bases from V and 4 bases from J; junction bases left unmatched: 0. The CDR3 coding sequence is TGTGCCAGCAGTGAGACTAGCGGGGGGGCAGATACGCAGTATTTT. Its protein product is CASSETSGGADTQYF.

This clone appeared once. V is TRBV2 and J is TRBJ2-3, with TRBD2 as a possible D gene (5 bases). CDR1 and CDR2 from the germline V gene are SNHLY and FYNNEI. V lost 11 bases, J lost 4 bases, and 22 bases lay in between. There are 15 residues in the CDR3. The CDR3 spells CAHTPRGAGADTQYF. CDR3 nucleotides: TGTGCCCACACTCCCCGGGGAGCCGGGGCAGATACGCAGTATTTT.

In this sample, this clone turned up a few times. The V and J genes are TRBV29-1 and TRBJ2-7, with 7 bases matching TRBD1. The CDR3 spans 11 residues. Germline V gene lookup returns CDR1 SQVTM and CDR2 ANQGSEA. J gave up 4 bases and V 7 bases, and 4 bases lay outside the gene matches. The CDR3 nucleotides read TGCAGCGGGGCGACAGGGTACGAGCAGTACTTC. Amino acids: CSGATGYEQYF.

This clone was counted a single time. The CDR3 spells CASSRTGENSPLHF. The CDR3 DNA reads as TGTGCCAGCAGTCGGACAGGCGAAAATTCACCCCTCCACTTT. The V gene is TRBV6-5, the J gene TRBJ1-6, with 7 bases aligning to TRBD1. CDR3 length: 14 amino acids. Germline CDR1 reads MNHEY; CDR2 reads SVGAGI. V gave up 5 bases and J gave up 7 bases; unmatched junction bases: 5.

CDR3 residues: CASRPRGYFYEQYF. CDR3 sequence (DNA): TGTGCCAGCAGACCCAGGGGATACTTCTACGAGCAGTACTTC. The chain uses TRBV27 and TRBJ2-7; TRBD1 is a possible D gene (6 bases). The germline CDR1 and CDR2 sequences are MNHEY and SMNVEV (reference sequence). V was shortened by 6 bases and J by 3 bases, with 15 bases between the two germline ends. The CDR3 loop spans 14 amino acids.

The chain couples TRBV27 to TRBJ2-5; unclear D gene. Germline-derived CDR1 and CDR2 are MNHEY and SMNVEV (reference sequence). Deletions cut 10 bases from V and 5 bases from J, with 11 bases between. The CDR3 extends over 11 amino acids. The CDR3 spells CATSFGETQYF. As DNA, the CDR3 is TGTGCCACCTCCTTCGGGGAGACCCAGTACTTC.

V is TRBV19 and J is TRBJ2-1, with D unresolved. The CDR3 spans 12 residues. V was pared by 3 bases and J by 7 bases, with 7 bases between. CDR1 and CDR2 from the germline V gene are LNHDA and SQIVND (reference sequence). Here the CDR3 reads CASSMAWNEQFF. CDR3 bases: TGTGCCAGTAGTATGGCCTGGAATGAGCAGTTCTTC.

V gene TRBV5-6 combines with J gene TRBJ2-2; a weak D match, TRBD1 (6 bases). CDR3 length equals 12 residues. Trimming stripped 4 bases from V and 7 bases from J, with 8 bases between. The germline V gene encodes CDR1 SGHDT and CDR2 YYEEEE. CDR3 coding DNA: TGTGCCAGCAGCGGGGGCATCGGGGAGCTGTTTTTT. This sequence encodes CASSGGIGELFF.